What follows describes a single T cell receptor (beta chain). The antigen remains undetermined. At one end the junction does not follow the germline gene, possibly because of a read error. This sample is part of a study of response to subunit inactivated influenza vaccine. TCRdb re-analysed the RT-PCR reads in MiXCR, keeping a single row per CDR3 protein. The table shows approximately 700,000 distinct CDR3 sequences, with 15% to 19% occurring only once. Whole-study results and caveats: With each seasonal influenza vaccination, the authors suggested, few new T cells are recruited.

This CDR3 spans 16 amino acids. Germline assignment: CDR1 SGHRS and CDR2 YFSETQ. The clonotype was recovered from a man aged 50 to 59 who received an inactivated influenza vaccine. The chain joins TRBV5-1 to TRBJ2-7; 8 nucleotides match TRBD2. Sequencing used PBMCs from blood, obtained about 13 days after vaccination. The CDR3 coding sequence is TGCGCCAGCAGCTTGGGGGCGGGGGGTACCTCCTCCGAGCAGTACTTC. Encoded protein: CASSLGAGGTSSEQYF.